The 21 T cell receptor beta chains reported below all come from one sample, sequenced in a study of response to subunit inactivated influenza vaccine. MiXCR, applied by TCRdb to the RT-PCR reads, yields one record per CDR3 protein. The data hold 860,000 or so distinct CDR3 sequences, with 21% observed a single time. Sequencing was performed on PBMCs from blood, taken roughly 5 days after vaccination. These receptors came from a man aged 50 or older who received an inactivated influenza vaccine.

The V and J genes are TRBV2 and TRBJ1-2, with TRBD1 matching 9 bases. The trim removed 5 bases at V and 7 bases at J, leaving 8 bases unmatched. Germline values: CDR1 SNHLY, CDR2 FYNNEI. The CDR3 is 14 residues long. CDR3 in amino acids: CASSTTGQGFGYTF. For the CDR3, the DNA is TGTGCCAGCAGTACAACTGGACAGGGGTTTGGCTACACCTTC. Variable domain in full (rest from reference TRBV2 and TRBJ1-2): EPEVTQTPSHQVTQMGQEVILRCVPISNHLYFYWYRQILGQKVEFLVSFYNNEISEKSEIFDDQFSVERPDGSNFTLKIRSTKLEDSAMYFCASSTTGQGFGYTFGSGTRLTVV.

J is TRBJ2-1 and V is TRBV20-1; 12 nucleotides agree with TRBD2. J gave up 4 bases and V 2 bases, and 12 bases lay outside the gene matches. Germline values: CDR1 DFQATT, CDR2 SNEGSKA (reference sequence). This CDR3 is built from 18 residues. The CDR3 spells CSARPGTSGWLYYNEQFF. CDR3 nucleotide sequence: TGCAGTGCTAGACCTGGGACTAGCGGGTGGTTGTATTACAATGAGCAGTTCTTC.

This clonotype was counted many times. The rearrangement links TRBV12-3 or TRBV12-4 to TRBJ2-3, with D hard to call. Between the trimmed V and J ends, which lost 6 bases and 0 bases, there was a span of 16 bases. The CDR3 runs to 16 residues. The CDR3 is CASSPSDGSSTDTQYF. The DNA of the CDR3 is TGTGCCAGCAGCCCCTCGGACGGATCTAGCACAGATACGCAGTATTTT.

There are a few counts of this clonotype. The chain links TRBV7-9 to TRBJ2-7, with D possibly called TRBD1 or TRBD2 (5 bases each). The V and J ends lost 2 bases and 6 bases respectively, with 8 bases between them. The germline gives CDR1 SEHNR, CDR2 FQNEAQ (reference sequence). This CDR3 region has 12 residues. CDR3 amino acids: CASSLFGGEQYF. CDR3 nucleotides: TGTGCCAGCAGCTTATTTGGGGGCGAGCAGTACTTC.

The chain has TRBV7-9 and TRBJ2-7, with D possibly being TRBD1 (6 bases). The CDR3 sequence is 15 residues long. The V gene's germline CDR1 is SEHNR and CDR2 FQNEAQ (reference sequence). Trimming pared 5 bases from V and 0 bases from J, leaving 14 bases between. CDR3 bases: TGTGCCAGCAGCACCGGACAGAGGAGCTCCTACGAGCAGTACTTC. Its translation is CASSTGQRSSYEQYF.

The chain employs TRBV9 and TRBJ1-4, with 9 bases lining up with TRBD1. The CDR3 extends over 15 amino acids. Germline V gives CDR1 SGDLS, CDR2 YYNGEE. J was trimmed by 5 bases and V by 4 bases; bases with no gene match: 6. The CDR3 reads CASSTRDRENEKLFF. CDR3 in DNA: TGTGCCAGCAGCACCCGGGACAGGGAGAATGAAAAACTGTTTTTT.

In DNA form, the CDR3 reads TGTGCCAGCAGCCAAGAAACTACCTACAATGAGCAGTTCTTC. Amino acids: CASSQETTYNEQFF. V gene TRBV4-2 combines with J gene TRBJ2-1, with D hard to call. The CDR3 extends over 14 amino acids. CDR1 is LGHNA and CDR2 is YNFKEQ in the germline V gene. The ends were cut back, 0 bases at V and 2 bases at J, with 5 bases in the middle.

The rearrangement links TRBV5-1 to TRBJ2-5; D not certain. V was pared by 0 bases and J by 5 bases, with 14 bases between. CDR3 length: 15 amino acids. Germline values: CDR1 SGHRS, CDR2 YFSETQ. As DNA, the CDR3 is TGCGCCAGCAGCTTGGAGGGCAGTCCCTGGGAGACCCAGTACTTC. Translation gives CASSLEGSPWETQYF.

The rearrangement uses TRBV7-9 and TRBJ2-3; D call uncertain. V was pared by 3 bases and J by 2 bases, with 9 bases between. The CDR3 is 14 residues long. Germline CDR1 is SEHNR and CDR2 is FQNEAQ (reference sequence). CDR3 sequence (DNA): TGTGCCAGCAGCTTCGAGACACTCACAGATACGCAGTATTTT. Translated, it gives CASSFETLTDTQYF.

The V and J genes are TRBV7-2 and TRBJ2-5, with D perhaps TRBD1 (6 bases). The CDR3 runs to 15 residues. Looked up from germline, CDR1 is SGHTA and CDR2 is FQGNSA. Trimming cost V 4 bases and J 0 bases, with 12 bases left between them. The DNA for the CDR3 is TGTGCCAGCAGCTCCTACAGGGTACACCAAGAGACCCAGTACTTC. Protein sequence: CASSSYRVHQETQYF. The full variable domain, its missing parts supplied by reference TRBV7-2 and TRBJ2-5, is GAGVSQSPSNKVTEKGKDVELRCDPISGHTALYWYRQSLGQGLEFLIYFQGNSAPDKSGLPSDRFSAERTGGSVSTLTIQRTQQEDSAVYLCASSSYRVHQETQYFGPGTRLLVL.

The CDR3 region has the DNA TGCAGCGCCCGTCCGGGCGGGGAAAAACTGTTTTTT. This codes for CSARPGGEKLFF. The J gene is TRBJ1-4, the V gene TRBV29-1; D not certain. Germline loops: CDR1 SQVTM, CDR2 ANQGSEA. CDR3 size: 12 residues. The V gene lost 7 bases and the J gene lost 8 bases, with 14 bases spanning the gap.

This clonotype was seen only a few times. The rearrangement joins TRBV29-1 to TRBJ1-2; 9 bases line up with TRBD1. V shed 4 bases, J shed 6 bases, and the junction held 9 bases outside the gene matches. Germline lookup yields CDR1 SQVTM and CDR2 ANQGSEA. This CDR3 is 14 amino acids long. CDR3 DNA: TGCAGCGTTGCCCTCGGGACAGGGATTAATGGCTACACCTTC. This gives the protein CSVALGTGINGYTF. Together with reference TRBV29-1 and TRBJ1-2, the CDR3 gives the full variable domain: SAVISQKPSRDICQRGTSLTIQCQVDSQVTMMFWYRQQPGQSLTLIATANQGSEATYESGFVIDKFPISRPNLTFSTLTVSNMSPEDSSIYLCSVALGTGINGYTFGSGTRLTVV.

This clonotype was seen more than once but under ten times. V gene TRBV30 combines with J gene TRBJ1-6; D possibly corresponds to TRBD1 (5 bases). With 0 bases removed from V and 7 bases from J, the gap between germline ends came to 19 bases. CDR1 GTSNPN and CDR2 SVGIG come from the germline V gene (reference sequence). The CDR3 has 17 residues. CDR3 bases: TGTGCCTGGAGTGTACCCCGGGGAGCGGGGGGGAATTCACCCCTCCACTTT. Protein product: CAWSVPRGAGGNSPLHF.

This clonotype was picked up many times. The V gene is TRBV27, the J gene TRBJ2-7, with 10 bases fitting TRBD1. The CDR3 is made up of 16 amino acids. Unmatched junction bases numbered 8, after V lost 4 bases and J lost 2 bases. Germline values: CDR1 MNHEY, CDR2 SMNVEV (reference sequence). CDR3 amino acids: CASSYRKGQGTYEQYF. CDR3 nucleotides: TGTGCCAGCAGTTACAGGAAGGGACAGGGGACCTACGAGCAGTACTTC.

This chain joins TRBV10-3 and TRBJ1-1; maybe TRBD1 (6 bases). This CDR3 region has 14 residues. The germline CDR1 and CDR2 sequences are ENHRY and SYGVKD. V lost 6 bases and J 0 bases, leaving 11 bases between the germline ends. This chain's CDR3 is CAIRDGDMNTEAFF. DNA of the CDR3: TGTGCCATCAGGGACGGGGACATGAACACTGAAGCTTTCTTT.

The table lists this clonotype with a few counts. The chain links TRBV7-9 to TRBJ2-5; D is possibly TRBD2 (7 bases). Germline lookup yields CDR1 SEHNR and CDR2 FQNEAQ (reference sequence). The CDR3 is 16 residues long. The V end lost 4 bases, the J end lost 1 base, and 16 bases lay between the germline ends. The CDR3 protein is CASSSLGGLSQETQYF. In DNA, the CDR3 is TGTGCCAGCAGCTCGTTGGGGGGGCTCAGCCAAGAGACCCAGTACTTC.

This clonotype was recorded a few times. This chain uses TRBV6-2 or TRBV6-3 with TRBJ2-7; D might be TRBD1 or TRBD2, each matching 6 bases. There are 14 residues in the CDR3. Trimming took 7 bases from V and 3 from J, leaving 16 bases between them. Germline V gene lookup returns CDR1 MNHEY and CDR2 SVGEGT. This CDR3 is CASTPGAAGYEQYF. CDR3 sequence (DNA): TGTGCCAGCACCCCGGGGGCAGCAGGCTACGAGCAGTACTTC.

This clonotype was seen many times. The J gene is TRBJ2-7, the V gene TRBV7-2; D is uncertain. This CDR3 region has 15 residues. Germline-derived CDR1 and CDR2 are SGHTA and FQGNSA. Trimming left V 3 bases short and J 0 bases short, with 12 bases between. This CDR3 reads CASSFPGPASYEQYF. In DNA, the CDR3 is TGTGCCAGCAGCTTTCCCGGGCCCGCCTCCTACGAGCAGTACTTC. The whole variable domain, filled in from reference TRBV7-2 and TRBJ2-7, reads GAGVSQSPSNKVTEKGKDVELRCDPISGHTALYWYRQSLGQGLEFLIYFQGNSAPDKSGLPSDRFSAERTGGSVSTLTIQRTQQEDSAVYLCASSFPGPASYEQYFGPGTRLTVT.

A few counts support this clonotype. The chain employs TRBV9 and TRBJ1-4; D gene ambiguous. This CDR3 has 14 residues. Trimming removed 3 bases at V and 8 bases at J, with 14 bases between. Germline loops: CDR1 SGDLS, CDR2 YYNGEE. The CDR3 loop reads CASSGRRVGEKLFF. The CDR3 region has the DNA TGTGCCAGCAGCGGGAGGAGGGTCGGGGAAAAACTGTTTTTT. The variable domain in full, with the rest retrieved from reference TRBV9 and TRBJ1-4, is DSGVTQTPKHLITATGQRVTLRCSPRSGDLSVYWYQQSLDQGLQFLIQYYNGEERAKGNILERFSAQQFPDLHSELNLSSLELGDSALYFCASSGRRVGEKLFFGSGTQLSVL.

The chain uses TRBV7-9 and TRBJ2-7; D is undetermined. This CDR3 contains 12 residues. The V gene's germline CDR1 is SEHNR and CDR2 FQNEAQ (reference sequence). Trimming shortened V by 3 bases and J by 7 bases, and 10 bases separated the two germline ends. In DNA form, the CDR3 reads TGTGCCAGCAGCTTCGGGTACGAAGAGCAGTACTTC. As protein: CASSFGYEEQYF.

The sample holds a few counts of this clonotype. V usage is TRBV7-9 and J usage is TRBJ2-2, with 10 bases identical to TRBD2. There are 17 residues in the CDR3. CDR1 is SEHNR, CDR2 FQNEAQ, per germline (reference sequence). The trim removed 5 bases at V and 5 bases at J, leaving 11 bases unmatched. The CDR3 region has the DNA TGTGCCAGCAGCACTAGGACTAGCGGAGAAGGGACCGGGGAGCTGTTTTTT. This translates into CASSTRTSGEGTGELFF.